This TCR beta chain was recorded in a study of blood T cell repertoires in COVID-19. About the study: Specimens from acute and convalescent COVID-19 originated in the United States, Italy and Spain. In each case, the material was cDNA or gDNA derived from T cells, B-cell-depleted T cells, or PBMCs.

Measured with immunoSEQ multiplex PCR; TCRdb has only the in-frame clones, and not every one. The repertoire includes 150,000 or so clones, 87% of them detected once, and about 5.7% sits in the top ten. This clonotype was sampled from a man at least 80 years old with acute or convalescent COVID-19. The sequenced sample was peripheral blood.

The CDR3: CASSVTVTRGNTIYF. The CDR3 DNA sequence: TGTGCCAGCAGCGTAACCGTAACAAGAGGAAACACCATATATTTT. This chain uses TRBV9 with TRBJ1-3, with D unclear. Trimming removed 1 base at V and 4 bases at J, with 12 bases between. Germline CDR1 SGDLS, CDR2 YYNGEE. The CDR3 totals 15 residues.